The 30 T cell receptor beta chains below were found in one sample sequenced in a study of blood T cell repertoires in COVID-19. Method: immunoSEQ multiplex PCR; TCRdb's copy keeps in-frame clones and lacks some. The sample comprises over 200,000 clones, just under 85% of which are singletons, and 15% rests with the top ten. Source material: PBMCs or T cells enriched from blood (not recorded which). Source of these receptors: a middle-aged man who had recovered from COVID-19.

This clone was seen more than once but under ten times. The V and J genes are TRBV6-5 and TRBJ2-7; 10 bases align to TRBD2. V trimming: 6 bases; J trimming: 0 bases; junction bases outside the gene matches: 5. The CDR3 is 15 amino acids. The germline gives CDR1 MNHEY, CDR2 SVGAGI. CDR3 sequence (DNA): TGTGCCAGCAGGCCCAGCGGGGGGGCCTCCTACGAGCAGTACTTC. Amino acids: CASRPSGGASYEQYF.

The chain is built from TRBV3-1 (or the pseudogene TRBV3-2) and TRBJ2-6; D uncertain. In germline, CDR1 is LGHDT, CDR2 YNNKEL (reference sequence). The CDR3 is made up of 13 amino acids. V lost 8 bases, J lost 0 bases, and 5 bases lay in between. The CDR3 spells CASLSSGANVLTF. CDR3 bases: TGTGCCAGCCTGAGCTCTGGGGCCAACGTCCTGACTTTC.

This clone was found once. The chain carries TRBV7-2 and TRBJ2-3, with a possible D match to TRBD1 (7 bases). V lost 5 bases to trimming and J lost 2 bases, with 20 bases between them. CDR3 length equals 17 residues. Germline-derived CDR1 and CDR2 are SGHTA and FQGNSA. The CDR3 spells CASSPRGVAGTTDTQYF. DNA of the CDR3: TGTGCCAGCAGCCCCAGGGGGGTGGCCGGCACCACAGATACGCAGTATTTT.

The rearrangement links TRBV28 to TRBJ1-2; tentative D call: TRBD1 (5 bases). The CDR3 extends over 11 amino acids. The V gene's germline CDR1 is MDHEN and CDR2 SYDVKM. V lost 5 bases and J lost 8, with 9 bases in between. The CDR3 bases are TGTGCCAGCAGTGCCAGGGTAGGCTACACCTTC. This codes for CASSARVGYTF.

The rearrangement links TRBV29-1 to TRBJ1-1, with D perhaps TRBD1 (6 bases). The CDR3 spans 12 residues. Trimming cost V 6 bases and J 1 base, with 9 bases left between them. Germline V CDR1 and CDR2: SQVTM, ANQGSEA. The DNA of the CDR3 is TGCAGCGTGACCAGGGGGAACACTGAAGCTTTCTTT. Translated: CSVTRGNTEAFF.

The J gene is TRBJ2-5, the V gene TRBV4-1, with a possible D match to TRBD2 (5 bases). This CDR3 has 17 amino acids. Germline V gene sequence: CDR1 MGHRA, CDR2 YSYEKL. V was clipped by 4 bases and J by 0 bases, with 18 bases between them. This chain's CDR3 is CASSPRYAGGNQETQYF. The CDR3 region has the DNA TGCGCCAGCAGCCCCCGTTACGCGGGTGGGAACCAAGAGACCCAGTACTTC.

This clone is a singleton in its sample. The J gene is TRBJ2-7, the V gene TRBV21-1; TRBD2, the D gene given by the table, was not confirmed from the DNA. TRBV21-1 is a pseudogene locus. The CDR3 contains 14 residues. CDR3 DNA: TGTGCCAGCAGCACTTGGGGGGACTTCTACGAGCAGTACTTC. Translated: CASSTWGDFYEQYF.

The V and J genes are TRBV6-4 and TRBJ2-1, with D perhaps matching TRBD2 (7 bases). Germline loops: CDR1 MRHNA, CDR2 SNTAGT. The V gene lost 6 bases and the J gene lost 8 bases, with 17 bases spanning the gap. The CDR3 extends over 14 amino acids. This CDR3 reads CASSPEGGGHEQFF. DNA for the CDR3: TGTGCCAGCAGCCCGGAGGGGGGAGGGCATGAGCAGTTCTTC.

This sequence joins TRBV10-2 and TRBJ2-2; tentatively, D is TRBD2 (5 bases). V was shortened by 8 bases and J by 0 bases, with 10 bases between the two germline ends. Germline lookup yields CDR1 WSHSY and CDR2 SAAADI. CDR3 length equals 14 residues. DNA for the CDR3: TGCGCCAGCGAGGACGGGACGAACACCGGGGAGCTGTTTTTT. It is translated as CASEDGTNTGELFF.

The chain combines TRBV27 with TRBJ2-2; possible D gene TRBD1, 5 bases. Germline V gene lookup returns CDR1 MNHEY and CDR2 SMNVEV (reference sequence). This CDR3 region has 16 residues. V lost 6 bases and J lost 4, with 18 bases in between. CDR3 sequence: CASSQVRVRSTGELFF. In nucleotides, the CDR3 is TGTGCCAGCAGCCAGGTCAGGGTCAGAAGCACCGGGGAGCTGTTTTTT.

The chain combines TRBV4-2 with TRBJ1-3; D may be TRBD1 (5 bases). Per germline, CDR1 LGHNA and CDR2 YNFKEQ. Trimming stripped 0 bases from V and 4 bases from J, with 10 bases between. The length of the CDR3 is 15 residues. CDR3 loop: CASSQEGAKGNTIYF. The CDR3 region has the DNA TGTGCCAGCAGCCAAGAAGGGGCCAAGGGAAACACCATATATTTT.

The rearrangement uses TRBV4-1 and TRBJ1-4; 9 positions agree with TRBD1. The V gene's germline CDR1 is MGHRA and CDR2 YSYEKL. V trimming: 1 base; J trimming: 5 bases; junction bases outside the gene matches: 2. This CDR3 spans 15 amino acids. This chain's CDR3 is CASSQAGTGNEKLFF. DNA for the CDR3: TGCGCCAGCAGCCAAGCCGGGACAGGGAATGAAAAACTGTTTTTT.

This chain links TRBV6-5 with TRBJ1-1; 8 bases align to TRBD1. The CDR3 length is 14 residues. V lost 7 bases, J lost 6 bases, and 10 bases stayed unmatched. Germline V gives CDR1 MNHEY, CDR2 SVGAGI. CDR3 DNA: TGTGCCAGCATTCCTCAGGGGGCTATGGCTGAAGCTTTCTTT. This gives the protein CASIPQGAMAEAFF.

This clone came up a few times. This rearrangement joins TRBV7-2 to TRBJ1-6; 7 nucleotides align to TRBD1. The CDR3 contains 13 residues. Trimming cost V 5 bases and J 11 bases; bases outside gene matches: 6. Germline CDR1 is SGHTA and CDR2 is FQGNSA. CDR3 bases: TGTGCCAGCAGCGCGGACAGGAGTACACCCCTCCACTTT. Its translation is CASSADRSTPLHF.

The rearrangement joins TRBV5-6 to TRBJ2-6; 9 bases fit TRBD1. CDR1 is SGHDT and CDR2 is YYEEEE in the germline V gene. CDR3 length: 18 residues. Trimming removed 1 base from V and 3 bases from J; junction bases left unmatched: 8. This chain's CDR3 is CASSLKGQGNIGANVLTF. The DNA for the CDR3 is TGTGCCAGCAGCTTGAAGGGACAGGGAAACATTGGGGCCAACGTCCTGACTTTC.

The CDR3 region is CASSRGQVATQYF. DNA for the CDR3: TGTGCCAGCAGCCGAGGACAGGTCGCGACCCAGTACTTC. This chain links TRBV7-9 with TRBJ2-5, with TRBD1 identical over 7 bases. This CDR3 comprises 13 residues. CDR1 is SEHNR, CDR2 FQNEAQ, per germline (reference sequence). J was trimmed by 7 bases and V by 5 bases; bases with no gene match: 7.

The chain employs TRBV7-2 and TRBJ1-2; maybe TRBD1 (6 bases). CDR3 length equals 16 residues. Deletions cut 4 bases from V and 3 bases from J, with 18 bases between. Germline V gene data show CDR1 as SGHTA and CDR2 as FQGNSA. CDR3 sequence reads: CASSSVATGAYYGYTF. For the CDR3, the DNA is TGTGCCAGCAGCTCAGTGGCGACAGGAGCTTACTATGGCTACACCTTC.

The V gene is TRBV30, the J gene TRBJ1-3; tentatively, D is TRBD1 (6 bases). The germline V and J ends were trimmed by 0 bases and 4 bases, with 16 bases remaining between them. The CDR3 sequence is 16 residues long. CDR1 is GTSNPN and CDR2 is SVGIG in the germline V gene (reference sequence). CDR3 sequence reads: CAWSVTGTLRGNTIYF. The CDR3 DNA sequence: TGTGCCTGGAGTGTAACAGGGACCTTAAGGGGAAACACCATATATTTT.

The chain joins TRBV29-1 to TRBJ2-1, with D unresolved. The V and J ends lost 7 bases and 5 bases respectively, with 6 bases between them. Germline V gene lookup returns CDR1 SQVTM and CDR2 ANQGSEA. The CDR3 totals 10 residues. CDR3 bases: TGCAGCGGCAGGAACAATGAGCAGTTCTTC. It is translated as CSGRNNEQFF.

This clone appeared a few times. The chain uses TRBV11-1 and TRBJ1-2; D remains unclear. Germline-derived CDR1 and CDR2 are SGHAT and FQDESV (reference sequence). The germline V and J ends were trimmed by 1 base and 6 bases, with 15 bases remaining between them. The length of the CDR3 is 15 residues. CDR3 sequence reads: CASSLVSSRPDGYTF. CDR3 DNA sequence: TGTGCCAGCAGCTTAGTGTCCTCCCGCCCGGATGGCTACACCTTC.

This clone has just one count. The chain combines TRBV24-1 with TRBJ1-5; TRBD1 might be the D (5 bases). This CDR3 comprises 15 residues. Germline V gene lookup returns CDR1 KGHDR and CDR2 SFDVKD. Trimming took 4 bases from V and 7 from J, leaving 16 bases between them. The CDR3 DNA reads TGTGCCACCAGTGACCCGCAGGCACCAGGGCAGCCCCAGCATTTT. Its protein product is CATSDPQAPGQPQHF.

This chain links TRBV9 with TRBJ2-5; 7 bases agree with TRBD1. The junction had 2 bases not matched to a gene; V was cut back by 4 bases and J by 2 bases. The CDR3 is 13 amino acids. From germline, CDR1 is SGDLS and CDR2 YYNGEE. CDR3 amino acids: CASSRDRQETQYF. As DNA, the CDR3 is TGTGCCAGCAGCCGGGACAGACAAGAGACCCAGTACTTC. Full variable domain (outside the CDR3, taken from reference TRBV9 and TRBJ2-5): DSGVTQTPKHLITATGQRVTLRCSPRSGDLSVYWYQQSLDQGLQFLIQYYNGEERAKGNILERFSAQQFPDLHSELNLSSLELGDSALYFCASSRDRQETQYFGPGTRLLVL.

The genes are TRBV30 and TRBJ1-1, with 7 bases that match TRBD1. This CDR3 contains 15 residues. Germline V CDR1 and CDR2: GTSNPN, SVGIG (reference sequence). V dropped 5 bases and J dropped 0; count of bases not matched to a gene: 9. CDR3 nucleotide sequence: TGTGCCTGGGACAGAGGGGGCTTCATGAACACTGAAGCTTTCTTT. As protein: CAWDRGGFMNTEAFF.

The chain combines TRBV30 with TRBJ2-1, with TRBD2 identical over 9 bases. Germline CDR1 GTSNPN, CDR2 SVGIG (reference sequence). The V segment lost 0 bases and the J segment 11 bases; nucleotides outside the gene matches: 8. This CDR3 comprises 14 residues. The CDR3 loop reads CAWSVIAGVTKQFF. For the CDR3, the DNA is TGTGCCTGGAGTGTAATAGCGGGGGTCACAAAGCAGTTCTTC. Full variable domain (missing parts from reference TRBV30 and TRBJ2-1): SQTIHQWPATLVQPVGSPLSLECTVEGTSNPNLYWYRQAAGRGLQLLFYSVGIGQISSEVPQNLSASRPQDRQFILSSKKLLLSDSGFYLCAWSVIAGVTKQFFGPGTRLTVL.

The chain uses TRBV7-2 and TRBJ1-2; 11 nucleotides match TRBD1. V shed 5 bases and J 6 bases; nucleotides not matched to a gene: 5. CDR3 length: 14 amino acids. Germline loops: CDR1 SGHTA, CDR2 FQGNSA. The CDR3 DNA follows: TGTGCCAGCAGCCCGGACAGGGGGCGAGATGGCTACACCTTC. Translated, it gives CASSPDRGRDGYTF.

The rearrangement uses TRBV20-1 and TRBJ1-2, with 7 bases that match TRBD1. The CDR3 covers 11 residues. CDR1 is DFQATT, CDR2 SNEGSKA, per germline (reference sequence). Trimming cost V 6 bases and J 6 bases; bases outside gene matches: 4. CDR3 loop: CSAPDRDGYTF. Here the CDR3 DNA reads TGCAGTGCCCCCGACAGGGATGGCTACACCTTC.

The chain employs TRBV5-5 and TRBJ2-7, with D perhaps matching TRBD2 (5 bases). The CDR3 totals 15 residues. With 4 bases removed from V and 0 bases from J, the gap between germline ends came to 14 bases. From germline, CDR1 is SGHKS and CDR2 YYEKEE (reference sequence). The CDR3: CASSARSGSSYEQYF. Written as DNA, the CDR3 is TGTGCCAGCAGCGCTCGCTCGGGGAGCTCCTACGAGCAGTACTTC.

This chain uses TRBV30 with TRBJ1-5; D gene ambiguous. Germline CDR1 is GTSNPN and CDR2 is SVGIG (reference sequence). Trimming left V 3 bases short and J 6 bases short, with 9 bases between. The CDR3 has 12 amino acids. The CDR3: CAWRSGGQPQHF. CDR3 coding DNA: TGTGCCTGGAGGAGTGGTGGTCAGCCCCAGCATTTT.

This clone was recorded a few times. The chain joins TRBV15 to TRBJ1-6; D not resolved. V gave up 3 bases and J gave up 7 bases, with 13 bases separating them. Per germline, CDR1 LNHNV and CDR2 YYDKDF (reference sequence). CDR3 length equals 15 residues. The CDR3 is CATSRGPGLNSPLHF. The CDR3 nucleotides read TGTGCCACCAGCAGGGGCCCGGGATTGAATTCACCCCTCCACTTT.

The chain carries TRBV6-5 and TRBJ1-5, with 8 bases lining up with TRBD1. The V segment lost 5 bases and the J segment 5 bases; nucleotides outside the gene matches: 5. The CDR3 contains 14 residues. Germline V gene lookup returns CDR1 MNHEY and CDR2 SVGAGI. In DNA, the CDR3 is TGTGCCAGCAGTCGACAGGGGTGGGATCAGCCCCAGCATTTT. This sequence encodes CASSRQGWDQPQHF.